This TCR beta chain originates from a study of beta chain features in type 1 diabetes. The V and J ends lost 2 bases and 2 bases respectively, with 9 bases between them. There are 14 residues in the CDR3. Germline V lookup: CDR1 SGHDN, CDR2 FVKESK. Markers CD45RO/CCR7/CD25/CD127/CD95/CD27 served to sort CD4+ naive, central memory, regulatory and stem cell-like memory cells. Sort purity for all populations was recorded as exceeding 98%. This clone was observed a few times. What was sequenced were expressed TCRB transcripts, since all of the isolated RNA had been reverse transcribed. The data were produced by immunoSEQ multiplex PCR, yet TCRdb's version contains in-frame clones alone and is incomplete. The table includes hundreds of thousands of clones, approximately 28% detected once.

The TCR comes from a young man in good health. What was sequenced was naive CD4+ T cells from blood. The chain joins TRBV14 to TRBJ2-5; D is perhaps TRBD1 or TRBD2 (6 bases each). The CDR3 loop reads CASSQRGVQETQYF. The DNA for the CDR3 is TGTGCCAGCAGCCAAAGGGGGGTGCAAGAGACCCAGTACTTC.